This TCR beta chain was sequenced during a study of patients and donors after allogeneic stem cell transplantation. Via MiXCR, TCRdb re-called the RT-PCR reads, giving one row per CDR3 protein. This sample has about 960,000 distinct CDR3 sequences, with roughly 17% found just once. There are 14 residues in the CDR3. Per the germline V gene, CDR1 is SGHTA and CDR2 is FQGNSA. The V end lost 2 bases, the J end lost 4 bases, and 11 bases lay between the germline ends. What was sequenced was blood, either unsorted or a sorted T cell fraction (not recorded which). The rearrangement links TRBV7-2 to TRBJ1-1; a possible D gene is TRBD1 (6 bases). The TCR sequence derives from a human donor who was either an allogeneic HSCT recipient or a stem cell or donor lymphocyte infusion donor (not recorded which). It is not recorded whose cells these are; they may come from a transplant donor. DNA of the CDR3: TGTGCCAGCAGCTTACAGGGGTTTCGCACTGAAGCTTTCTTT. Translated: CASSLQGFRTEAFF.